One and the same sample provided the 3 T cell receptor beta chains below, sequenced in a study of blood T cell repertoires in COVID-19. Sequencing used immunoSEQ multiplex PCR; TCRdb keeps in-frame clones, though not all of them. The sample consists of about 360,000 clones, around 88% of them appearing once. The sequenced material came from peripheral blood. The receptors originated from a woman aged 55-69 years with COVID-19, enrolled during active disease.

The rearrangement joins TRBV3-1 (or the pseudogene TRBV3-2) to TRBJ1-2; D is uncertain. CDR1 and CDR2 (germline): LGHDT, YNNKEL (reference sequence). Trimming left V 0 bases short and J 8 bases short, with 10 bases between. The CDR3 is 13 residues long. CDR3 sequence (DNA): TGTGCCAGCAGCCAAGATCCCCGGGGAGGCTACACCTTC. As protein: CASSQDPRGGYTF.

The gene calls are TRBV19 and TRBJ2-1; maybe TRBD2 (7 bases). Trimming pared 5 bases from V and 4 bases from J, leaving 12 bases between. Germline values: CDR1 LNHDA, CDR2 SQIVND (reference sequence). This CDR3 comprises 14 residues. CDR3 in DNA: TGTGCCAGTAGTGAGGGGGGGTTATACAATGAGCAGTTCTTC. Encoded protein: CASSEGGLYNEQFF.

V gene TRBV4-1 combines with J gene TRBJ1-1; 9 bases are a match to TRBD1. The CDR3 runs to 15 residues. Germline CDR1 is MGHRA and CDR2 is YSYEKL. Trimming removed 6 bases from V and 3 bases from J; junction bases left unmatched: 8. For the CDR3, the DNA is TGCGCCAGCAGGCCTGTAACAGGGGGCTACACTGAAGCTTTCTTT. This translates into CASRPVTGGYTEAFF.